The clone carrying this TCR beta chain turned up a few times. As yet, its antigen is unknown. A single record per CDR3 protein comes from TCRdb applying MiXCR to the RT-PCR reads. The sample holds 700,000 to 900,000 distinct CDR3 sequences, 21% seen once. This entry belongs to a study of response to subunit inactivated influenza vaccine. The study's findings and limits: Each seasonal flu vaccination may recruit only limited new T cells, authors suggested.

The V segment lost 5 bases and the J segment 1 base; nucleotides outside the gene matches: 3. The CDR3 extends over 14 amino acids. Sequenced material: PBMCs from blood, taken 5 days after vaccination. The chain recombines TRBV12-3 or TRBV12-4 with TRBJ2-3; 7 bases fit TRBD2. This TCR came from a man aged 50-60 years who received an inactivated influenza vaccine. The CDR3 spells CASSRAGGTDTQYF. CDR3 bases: TGTGCCAGCAGTCGGGCGGGGGGCACAGATACGCAGTATTTT.